This record looks at one TCR beta chain sequence and its context. What it binds is unknown. Naive CD8 isolation took CD45RO-negative cells positively selected for CCR7 and excluded terminally differentiated effector memory CD45RA+ cells. The data were obtained in a study of shared clonotypes between healthy human individuals. Findings and caveats of the study: Among the subsets, naive ones generally showed larger estimated richness than memory ones.

TCRdb's copy holds only in-frame clones and misses some; the assay was immunoSEQ multiplex PCR. Of some 2.1 million clones in the sample, roughly 94% are singletons; the top ten hold roughly 1%. The V segment lost 4 bases and the J segment 2 bases; nucleotides outside the gene matches: 10. Germline assignment: CDR1 LGHNA and CDR2 YNFKEQ. The CDR3 length is 17 residues. This TCR was recovered from a man between 18 and 35 years old in good health. The chain joins TRBV4-2 to TRBJ2-3, with TRBD2 matching 9 bases. The sample consisted of naive CD8+ T cells sorted from blood. The CDR3 is CASSLLLAGRDTDTQYF. The CDR3 coding sequence is TGTGCCAGCAGCCTCCTCCTAGCGGGAAGGGACACAGATACGCAGTATTTT.